Listed below are T cell receptor beta chains from one sample, sequenced in a study of control samples from healthy donors and cancer patients. Profiling relied on immunoSEQ multiplex PCR, and the TCRdb table lists in-frame clones only, not all of them. The sample has 40,000 to 65,000 clones; around 90% are singletons. Specimen: PBMCs. Receptors were obtained from a man in his 60s with head and neck cancer. Both conserved end residues are part of each CDR3. Fields, in order: D gene, V gene, J gene, clone size, CDR3 protein, CDR3 DNA. D genes are given only for firm matches. Part of the rows lack a size; the others show once, few, many or a class for expanded clones.

d_call: -
v_call: TRBV5-1
j_call: TRBJ2-2
clone_size: -
cdr3_aa: CASSLRRGSTGELFF
cdr3_nt: TGCGCCAGCAGCTTACGAAGGGGCTCCACCGGGGAGCTGTTTTTT

d_call: -
v_call: TRBV5-1
j_call: TRBJ2-5
clone_size: -
cdr3_aa: CASSLQGLQETQYF
cdr3_nt: TGCGCCAGCAGCTTGCAGGGCCTACAAGAGACCCAGTACTTC

d_call: -
v_call: TRBV5-4
j_call: TRBJ1-2
clone_size: -
cdr3_aa: CASSLVGPRNYGYTF
cdr3_nt: TGTGCCAGCAGCTTGGTAGGGCCCCGCAACTATGGCTACACCTTC

d_call: -
v_call: TRBV6-5
j_call: TRBJ2-3
clone_size: -
cdr3_aa: CASSYLRGGSTDTQYF
cdr3_nt: TGTGCCAGCAGTTACCTCCGGGGTGGGAGCACAGATACGCAGTATTTT

d_call: -
v_call: TRBV3-1/TRBV3-2
j_call: TRBJ1-2
clone_size: -
cdr3_aa: CASSPRQTNYGYTF
cdr3_nt: TGTGCCAGCAGCCCCCGACAGACAAACTATGGCTACACCTTC

d_call: -
v_call: TRBV6-2/TRBV6-3
j_call: TRBJ2-7
clone_size: -
cdr3_aa: CASSYGAGAFEQYF
cdr3_nt: TGTGCCAGCAGTTACGGGGCGGGGGCCTTTGAGCAGTACTTC

d_call: -
v_call: TRBV7-8
j_call: TRBJ2-1
clone_size: -
cdr3_aa: CASSVRLLGGGLLEQFF
cdr3_nt: TGTGCCAGCAGCGTGCGTTTACTAGGCGGGGGCTTATTGGAGCAGTTCTTC

d_call: -
v_call: TRBV27
j_call: TRBJ1-6
clone_size: -
cdr3_aa: CASRTGGNSPLHF
cdr3_nt: TGTGCCAGCAGGACAGGAGGAAATTCACCCCTCCACTTT

d_call: TRBD1
v_call: TRBV5-1
j_call: TRBJ1-4
clone_size: few
cdr3_aa: CASSFLGQNEKLFF
cdr3_nt: TGCGCCAGCAGCTTCTTGGGACAGAATGAAAAACTGTTTTTT

d_call: -
v_call: TRBV6-1
j_call: TRBJ1-4
clone_size: -
cdr3_aa: CASSEVSFRTGEKLFF
cdr3_nt: TGTGCCAGCAGTGAAGTATCCTTCAGGACTGGTGAAAAACTGTTTTTT

d_call: -
v_call: TRBV23-1
j_call: TRBJ2-5
clone_size: -
cdr3_aa: CASSLQCPGRETQYF
cdr3_nt: TGCGCCAGCAGTCTCCAATGCCCAGGGCGAGAGACCCAGTACTTC

d_call: -
v_call: TRBV10-3
j_call: TRBJ2-3
clone_size: -
cdr3_aa: CAISEYLTSTDTQYF
cdr3_nt: TGTGCCATCAGTGAGTACCTCACTAGCACAGATACGCAGTATTTT

d_call: TRBD1
v_call: TRBV25-1
j_call: TRBJ2-7
clone_size: -
cdr3_aa: CASSPTGGEYEQYF
cdr3_nt: TGTGCCAGCAGCCCTACAGGGGGCGAGTACGAGCAGTACTTC

d_call: -
v_call: TRBV5-1
j_call: TRBJ1-3
clone_size: -
cdr3_aa: CASSDSSDGNTIYF
cdr3_nt: TGCGCCAGCAGCGACAGTAGCGATGGAAACACCATATATTTT

d_call: -
v_call: TRBV7-7
j_call: TRBJ2-7
clone_size: -
cdr3_aa: CASSHNPGNEQYF
cdr3_nt: TGTGCCAGCAGTCATAACCCTGGGAACGAGCAGTACTTC

d_call: -
v_call: TRBV6-5
j_call: TRBJ1-3
clone_size: -
cdr3_aa: CASSFQRQGNTIYF
cdr3_nt: TGTGCCAGCAGTTTCCAAAGACAGGGAAACACCATATATTTT

d_call: -
v_call: TRBV27
j_call: TRBJ2-1
clone_size: -
cdr3_aa: CASSFDHEQFF
cdr3_nt: TGTGCCAGCAGTTTCGACCATGAGCAGTTCTTC

d_call: -
v_call: TRBV29-1
j_call: TRBJ2-3
clone_size: -
cdr3_aa: CSVRGQTYTDTQYF
cdr3_nt: TGCAGCGTTAGAGGACAGACGTATACAGATACGCAGTATTTT

d_call: -
v_call: TRBV9
j_call: TRBJ1-2
clone_size: -
cdr3_aa: CASRRGGDGYTF
cdr3_nt: TGTGCCAGCCGAAGGGGGGGGGATGGCTACACCTTC

d_call: -
v_call: TRBV19
j_call: TRBJ2-1
clone_size: -
cdr3_aa: CASSTGVGSGQFF
cdr3_nt: TGTGCCAGTAGTACGGGAGTGGGGTCGGGGCAGTTCTTC

d_call: -
v_call: TRBV7-2
j_call: TRBJ1-1
clone_size: -
cdr3_aa: CASSLTGRTEAFF
cdr3_nt: TGTGCCAGCAGCTTAACGGGGCGCACTGAAGCTTTCTTT

d_call: -
v_call: TRBV25-1
j_call: TRBJ2-1
clone_size: -
cdr3_aa: CASSDRGGGRGNEQFF
cdr3_nt: TGTGCCAGCAGTGACAGGGGAGGGGGCAGGGGAAATGAGCAGTTCTTC

d_call: -
v_call: TRBV18
j_call: TRBJ1-1
clone_size: -
cdr3_aa: CASSPPSQGTTEAFF
cdr3_nt: TGTGCCAGCTCACCACCAAGTCAGGGGACCACTGAAGCTTTCTTT

d_call: -
v_call: TRBV5-4
j_call: TRBJ2-7
clone_size: -
cdr3_aa: CASSLLGGIGEQYF
cdr3_nt: TGTGCCAGCAGCTTGTTGGGGGGAATAGGGGAGCAGTACTTC

d_call: -
v_call: TRBV18
j_call: TRBJ2-7
clone_size: -
cdr3_aa: CASSPRVTQGKGYEQYF
cdr3_nt: TGTGCCAGCTCACCAAGGGTAACTCAGGGTAAGGGCTACGAGCAGTACTTC

d_call: -
v_call: TRBV4-2
j_call: TRBJ2-7
clone_size: -
cdr3_aa: CASSQDTGQKIDEQYF
cdr3_nt: TGTGCCAGCAGCCAGGATACGGGACAAAAGATTGACGAGCAGTACTTC

d_call: TRBD1
v_call: TRBV7-6
j_call: TRBJ2-4
clone_size: -
cdr3_aa: CASSLKDQLSGQVKNIQYF
cdr3_nt: TGTGCCAGCAGCTTGAAAGATCAACTATCGGGACAGGTCAAAAACATTCAGTACTTC

d_call: -
v_call: TRBV14
j_call: TRBJ2-1
clone_size: -
cdr3_aa: CASSRPGRTQFF
cdr3_nt: TGTGCCAGCAGCCGACCAGGTCGGACGCAGTTCTTC

d_call: TRBD1
v_call: TRBV27
j_call: TRBJ1-2
clone_size: -
cdr3_aa: CASSFRDSSYGYTF
cdr3_nt: TGTGCCAGCAGTTTTAGGGACAGCTCCTATGGCTACACCTTC

d_call: -
v_call: TRBV7-9
j_call: TRBJ1-3
clone_size: -
cdr3_aa: CATSVSGNTIYF
cdr3_nt: TGTGCCACCTCGGTATCTGGAAACACCATATATTTT

d_call: -
v_call: TRBV9
j_call: TRBJ2-7
clone_size: -
cdr3_aa: CASSRLVGGYEQYF
cdr3_nt: TGTGCCAGCAGCCGGTTAGTTGGGGGCTACGAGCAGTACTTC

d_call: -
v_call: TRBV5-1
j_call: TRBJ2-7
clone_size: -
cdr3_aa: CASSPQGGRNYEQYF
cdr3_nt: TGCGCCAGCAGCCCTCAGGGGGGTCGGAACTACGAGCAGTACTTC

d_call: -
v_call: TRBV10-3
j_call: TRBJ1-3
clone_size: -
cdr3_aa: CAISDAGNTIYF
cdr3_nt: TGTGCCATCAGTGACGCCGGAAACACCATATATTTT

d_call: -
v_call: TRBV24-1
j_call: TRBJ2-2
clone_size: -
cdr3_aa: CATSDPTGTNTGELFF
cdr3_nt: TGTGCCACCAGTGATCCGACTGGAACGAACACCGGGGAGCTGTTTTTT

d_call: -
v_call: TRBV27
j_call: TRBJ1-1
clone_size: -
cdr3_aa: CASRTGWDLEAFF
cdr3_nt: TGTGCCAGCAGGACTGGGTGGGATTTAGAAGCTTTCTTT

d_call: -
v_call: TRBV7-2
j_call: TRBJ1-5
clone_size: -
cdr3_aa: CASSLQENQPQHF
cdr3_nt: TGTGCCAGCAGCTTACAGGAAAATCAGCCCCAGCATTTT

d_call: -
v_call: TRBV30
j_call: TRBJ1-3
clone_size: -
cdr3_aa: CAWSAGRDGNTIYF
cdr3_nt: TGTGCCTGGAGTGCGGGCAGGGACGGAAACACCATATATTTT

d_call: -
v_call: TRBV29-1
j_call: TRBJ2-7
clone_size: -
cdr3_aa: CSVDPGPEGYEQYF
cdr3_nt: TGCAGCGTTGATCCGGGCCCCGAGGGATACGAGCAGTACTTC

d_call: TRBD2
v_call: TRBV5-1
j_call: TRBJ2-1
clone_size: -
cdr3_aa: CASSLLSGRGVSEQFF
cdr3_nt: TGCGCCAGCAGCTTGCTTAGCGGGAGGGGGGTTAGTGAGCAGTTCTTC

d_call: TRBD1
v_call: TRBV28
j_call: TRBJ1-3
clone_size: -
cdr3_aa: CASSKTGGHGNTIYF
cdr3_nt: TGTGCCAGCAGTAAAACAGGGGGCCATGGAAACACCATATATTTT

d_call: TRBD2
v_call: TRBV5-4
j_call: TRBJ2-5
clone_size: -
cdr3_aa: CASSLVGREETQYF
cdr3_nt: TGTGCCAGCAGCTTGGTCGGGAGGGAAGAGACCCAGTACTTC

d_call: TRBD1
v_call: TRBV28
j_call: TRBJ1-4
clone_size: -
cdr3_aa: CASSSHTGVNEKLFF
cdr3_nt: TGTGCCAGCAGTTCTCATACAGGGGTTAATGAAAAACTGTTTTTT

d_call: -
v_call: TRBV28
j_call: TRBJ1-4
clone_size: -
cdr3_aa: CASSSSQGNPNEKLFF
cdr3_nt: TGTGCCAGCAGTTCTTCTCAAGGGAACCCAAATGAAAAACTGTTTTTT

d_call: -
v_call: TRBV12-3/TRBV12-4
j_call: TRBJ1-1
clone_size: once
cdr3_aa: CASSLKGGTEAFF
cdr3_nt: TGTGCCAGCAGTTTAAAGGGGGGCACTGAAGCTTTCTTT

d_call: -
v_call: TRBV19
j_call: TRBJ2-2
clone_size: -
cdr3_aa: CASRGLEGTGELFF
cdr3_nt: TGTGCCAGTAGGGGACTCGAGGGCACCGGGGAGCTGTTTTTT

d_call: -
v_call: TRBV28
j_call: TRBJ2-6
clone_size: -
cdr3_aa: CATGRAYSGANVLTF
cdr3_nt: TGTGCCACCGGCAGGGCCTACTCTGGGGCCAACGTCCTGACTTTC

d_call: -
v_call: TRBV19
j_call: TRBJ2-2
clone_size: -
cdr3_aa: CASTQEGGWNTGELFF
cdr3_nt: TGTGCCAGTACCCAGGAGGGGGGTTGGAACACCGGGGAGCTGTTTTTT

d_call: TRBD1
v_call: TRBV29-1
j_call: TRBJ1-2
clone_size: -
cdr3_aa: CSVGQGLNYGYTF
cdr3_nt: TGCAGCGTTGGACAGGGGCTTAACTATGGCTACACCTTC

d_call: TRBD1
v_call: TRBV19
j_call: TRBJ1-1
clone_size: -
cdr3_aa: CASNREWTGAEAFF
cdr3_nt: TGTGCCAGCAACCGAGAATGGACAGGGGCTGAAGCTTTCTTT

d_call: -
v_call: TRBV6-5
j_call: TRBJ1-5
clone_size: -
cdr3_aa: CASRGNQPQHF
cdr3_nt: TGTGCCAGCAGGGGAAATCAGCCCCAGCATTTT

d_call: -
v_call: TRBV7-2
j_call: TRBJ2-3
clone_size: -
cdr3_aa: CASSSFPTSTDTQYF
cdr3_nt: TGTGCCAGCAGCTCCTTCCCGACTAGCACAGATACGCAGTATTTT

d_call: TRBD2
v_call: TRBV4-3
j_call: TRBJ2-1
clone_size: -
cdr3_aa: CASSGRASGQQFF
cdr3_nt: TGCGCCAGCAGCGGCCGGGCTAGCGGACAACAGTTCTTC

d_call: -
v_call: TRBV5-4
j_call: TRBJ2-1
clone_size: -
cdr3_aa: CASSLGPIEQFF
cdr3_nt: TGTGCCAGCAGCTTGGGTCCGATTGAGCAGTTCTTC